This TCR beta chain was sequenced during a study of T-cell memory formation after mild COVID-19 (dated by TCRdb to the early 2020s). Background for the entire study: TCR sequence clusters from the two donors were found to be largely donor specific. In a couple of donors, T-cell clones that expanded and contracted after mild COVID-19 were followed by sequencing TCRalpha and TCRbeta repertoires longitudinally. The cohort was made up of two young adult volunteers, one female and one male, who were previously healthy.

The sequencing machine was an Illumina NovaSeq 6000. TCRalpha and TCRbeta cDNA libraries were built by 5'RACE with constant-segment primers, adding sample barcodes and unique molecular identifiers. RNA was extracted from every sample with Trizol reagent. Libraries were amplified in two PCR steps, with a second sample barcode and Illumina TruSeq adapters added in the second step. Libraries were sequenced on an Illumina NovaSeq with 2 x 150 bp paired-end reads. From the authors' description of their analysis: With migec v1.2.7, reads were demultiplexed and then collapsed into UMI-guided consensus sequences. With mixcr v2.1.11, UMI consensuses were aligned to TRA and TRB V and J templates and assembled into clonotypes. Clonotypes were classified as expanded or contracted when called significant by both edgeR and NoisET, with noise models trained on biological replicates. edgeR calls used a false discovery rate-adjusted p below 0.01 and a log2 fold-change threshold of 1. As an exploratory analysis of dynamics, max-normalized trajectories of the 1000 most abundant clonotypes were examined by PCA with hierarchical clustering. The CD4 or CD8 phenotype of responding clones was assigned using the separately sequenced CD4+ and CD8+ repertoires. The public reads were reanalyzed by TCRdb: fastp trimming at Q25, MiXCR alignment, in-frame beta chains only. Entries are consolidated by CDR3 protein sequence, retaining the most common genes and DNA. The V and J calls were determined by TCRdb, not by the authors. The sample table shows roughly 110,000 distinct CDR3 sequences, and around an eighth are seen once. Jointly, the top ten make up more than 25% of the sample.

From cysteine to phenylalanine, the CDR3 is 17 amino acids long. Of the read, only the CDR3 DNA is kept; its 51 bases are in frame from base 1. As encoded in the germline V gene, CDR1 is SGHVS while CDR2 is FQNEAQ. Germline trimming: 5 bases from V, 4 bases from J; junction bases outside gene matches: 12. This clonotype was found a few times. No antigen is known for it. It has no much larger one-base neighbor in the sample; base qualities were not kept. What the work shows at the level of the full study, not this receptor alone: From day 15 to 85, contracting clones showed balanced CD4/CD8 phenotypes, whereas a second wave of clones that expanded from day 15 to 37 leaned towards CD4+. Contracting CD4+ clones were found mainly in CM and EM memory subsets, while CD8+ clones were enriched in EMRA. The study covered only a couple of mild cases, and larger cohorts including severe cases with pre-infection samples were considered necessary. The second-wave clones that peaked on day 37 were not confirmed to be SARS-CoV-2 specific. Some responding clones were detected in pre-infection memory, which suggested that pre-existing cross-reactive memory T cells had joined the SARS-CoV-2 response.

PBMCs were isolated by Ficoll-Paque density gradient centrifugation. Sequencing was done on a sample of PBMCs or a T cell subset sorted from them (not recorded which). The chain uses TRBV7-8 and TRBJ2-5, with 11 bases matching TRBD2. The receptor comes from an adult woman who had mild COVID-19 (a few samples of this study predate the infection). The sample titles of this study are shuffled in the database, so cell type and time point are left out; the donor was told from shared clones. In nucleotides, the sequence is TGTGCCAGCAGCACCCCCAGGGCTAGCGGGGGGAGAGAGACCCAGTACTTC. It translates to CASSTPRASGGRETQYF.